Following are 30 T cell receptor beta chains from one sample sequenced in a study of blood T cell repertoires in COVID-19. TCRdb's copy holds only in-frame clones and misses some; the assay was immunoSEQ multiplex PCR. The repertoire holds about 33,000 clones, with 75% to 85% as singletons. Sequenced input: peripheral blood. Receptors originate from a man older than 75 with active COVID-19.

The chain recombines TRBV7-2 with TRBJ1-4, with a weak D call TRBD1 (6 bases). From germline, CDR1 is SGHTA and CDR2 FQGNSA. The CDR3 runs to 15 residues. Trimming took off 5 bases at V and 5 bases at J, with 15 bases between the two ends. CDR3 in amino acids: CASSPKTGRNEKLFF. CDR3 DNA sequence: TGTGCCAGCAGCCCGAAGACAGGAAGAAATGAAAAACTGTTTTTT.

J is TRBJ2-5 and V is TRBV2, with 8 bases aligning to TRBD1. The CDR3 is 16 amino acids. CDR1 is SNHLY and CDR2 is FYNNEI in the germline V gene. The junction had 19 bases not matched to a gene; V was cut back by 7 bases and J by 9 bases. The CDR3 spells CASKGGSGQGSEAQYF. The CDR3 DNA reads as TGTGCCAGCAAAGGGGGTAGTGGACAGGGATCGGAGGCCCAGTACTTC.

The CDR3 DNA reads as TGTGCCAGCAGTCCTTACGCGGGGGGGCGCACAGATACGCAGTATTTT. It encodes CASSPYAGGRTDTQYF. The rearrangement uses TRBV28 and TRBJ2-3, with 9 bases identical to TRBD2. The germline CDR1 and CDR2 sequences are MDHEN and SYDVKM. The CDR3 sequence is 16 residues long. Losses at the gene ends were 5 bases for V and 1 base for J; bases not matched to a gene: 7.

The gene calls are TRBV7-2 and TRBJ2-3; TRBD2 agrees at 10 bases. CDR1 is SGHTA and CDR2 is FQGNSA in the germline V gene. V shed 3 bases and J 6 bases; nucleotides not matched to a gene: 6. CDR3 length: 15 amino acids. CDR3 region: CASSLLAGVGDTQYF. As DNA, the CDR3 is TGTGCCAGCAGCTTGCTAGCGGGGGTGGGGGATACGCAGTATTTT.

The V and J genes are TRBV6-5 and TRBJ2-7; 8 bases line up with TRBD1. Germline lookup yields CDR1 MNHEY and CDR2 SVGAGI. After removal of 2 bases from V and 4 bases from J, the junction contained 7 bases not matched to a gene. CDR3 size: 15 residues. The CDR3: CASSYEGQGRYEQYF. The CDR3 DNA reads TGTGCCAGCAGTTACGAAGGACAGGGACGATACGAGCAGTACTTC.

About this clone itself: Compared with germline, one end of the junction differs, possibly owing to a read error. This chain links TRBV19 with TRBJ1-1; 9 nucleotides agree with TRBD1. The germline V gene has CDR1 LNHDA and CDR2 SQIVND (reference sequence). This CDR3 is built from 13 residues. CDR3 coding DNA: TGTGCCAGTAGATACAGACAGGGGGGTAAGGCGATCTTT. Translated: CASRYRQGGKAIF.

The gene calls are TRBV29-1 and TRBJ2-7, with 7 bases fitting TRBD1. Germline V lookup: CDR1 SQVTM, CDR2 ANQGSEA. The ends lost 4 bases at V and 5 bases at J; junction bases unmatched: 5. The CDR3 spans 12 residues. CDR3 sequence: CSVGQGRNEQYF. CDR3 in DNA: TGCAGCGTTGGACAGGGACGAAACGAGCAGTACTTC.

The chain recombines TRBV5-8 with TRBJ2-7, with TRBD1 identical over 12 bases. Germline V CDR1 and CDR2: SGHTS, YDEGEE. CDR3 length equals 17 residues. The V gene end was trimmed by 2 bases and the J gene end by 0 bases; junction bases not matched to a gene: 6. As DNA, the CDR3 is TGTGCCAGCAGCTTACCGGGACAGGGGGCCGGCTCCTACGAGCAGTACTTC. Translation: CASSLPGQGAGSYEQYF.

This sequence joins TRBV19 and TRBJ1-6; D not resolved. V lost 2 bases to trimming and J lost 0 bases, with 8 bases between them. CDR1 LNHDA and CDR2 SQIVND come from the germline V gene (reference sequence). There are 16 residues in the CDR3. The CDR3 protein is CASSIKKSSYNSPLHF. CDR3 nucleotides: TGTGCCAGTAGTATAAAGAAGAGCTCCTATAATTCACCCCTCCACTTT.

The rearrangement uses TRBV9 and TRBJ2-3, with D possibly being TRBD1 (7 bases). The germline gives CDR1 SGDLS, CDR2 YYNGEE. V was shortened by 0 bases and J by 8 bases, with 19 bases between the two germline ends. The CDR3 totals 16 residues. The CDR3 DNA is TGTGCCAGCAGCGTAGCGTCCAGGGGGGCCACAAGTACGCAGTATTTT. It is translated as CASSVASRGATSTQYF.

The chain has TRBV3-1 (or the pseudogene TRBV3-2) and TRBJ1-2, with D maybe TRBD1 (5 bases). This CDR3 contains 17 residues. Trimming left V 4 bases short and J 0 bases short, with 18 bases between. Germline lookup yields CDR1 LGHDT and CDR2 YNNKEL (reference sequence). The DNA of the CDR3 is TGTGCCAGCAGCCCCTTAGGGGTGTCAGGGACTAACTATGGCTACACCTTC. Protein product: CASSPLGVSGTNYGYTF.

The gene calls are TRBV2 and TRBJ2-7; no firm D call. Germline lookup yields CDR1 SNHLY and CDR2 FYNNEI. The V end lost 4 bases, the J end lost 2 bases, and 6 bases lay between the germline ends. The CDR3 is 12 residues long. CDR3 amino acids: CASSVLPYEQYF. Here the CDR3 DNA reads TGTGCCAGCAGTGTCCTACCCTACGAGCAGTACTTC.

The genes are TRBV4-2 and TRBJ2-1; a possible D gene is TRBD1 (5 bases). CDR3 length: 14 amino acids. V lost 4 bases and J lost 10, with 17 bases in between. The V gene's germline CDR1 is LGHNA and CDR2 YNFKEQ. In nucleotides, the CDR3 is TGTGCCAGCAGCCCTATAGAAGGGGCGGAAGAGCAGTTCTTC. Its protein product is CASSPIEGAEEQFF.

V is TRBV28 and J is TRBJ1-2; 7 nucleotides agree with TRBD1. V dropped 5 bases and J dropped 4; count of bases not matched to a gene: 13. Germline V gene data show CDR1 as MDHEN and CDR2 as SYDVKM. This CDR3 spans 16 amino acids. The DNA for the CDR3 is TGTGCCAGCAGTCCTTTCGGAGGGGGCGCGGGCTATGGCTACACCTTC. It specifies CASSPFGGGAGYGYTF.

This chain links TRBV9 with TRBJ2-1; the D is unclear. The germline gives CDR1 SGDLS, CDR2 YYNGEE. The CDR3 loop spans 14 amino acids. V lost 0 bases and J 5 bases, leaving 9 bases between the germline ends. CDR3 protein: CASSVGPDNNEQFF. CDR3 coding DNA: TGTGCCAGCAGCGTAGGTCCAGATAACAATGAGCAGTTCTTC.

The chain joins TRBV2 to TRBJ1-2; the D gene is possibly TRBD1 (6 bases). Trimming shortened V by 2 bases and J by 3 bases, and 7 bases separated the two germline ends. CDR3 length equals 13 residues. Germline V gives CDR1 SNHLY, CDR2 FYNNEI. The CDR3 spells CASSENRDYGYTF. CDR3 DNA: TGTGCCAGCAGTGAAAACAGGGACTATGGCTACACCTTC. Full variable domain (rest looked up from reference TRBV2 and TRBJ1-2): EPEVTQTPSHQVTQMGQEVILRCVPISNHLYFYWYRQILGQKVEFLVSFYNNEISEKSEIFDDQFSVERPDGSNFTLKIRSTKLEDSAMYFCASSENRDYGYTFGSGTRLTVV.

This clone appeared a single time. The chain has TRBV3-1 (or the pseudogene TRBV3-2) and TRBJ1-5, with a tentative D call TRBD1 (5 bases). Germline CDR1 LGHDT, CDR2 YNNKEL (reference sequence). Trimming left V 0 bases short and J 6 bases short, with 6 bases between. The CDR3 extends over 13 amino acids. CDR3: CASSQEGGQPQHF. CDR3 DNA: TGTGCCAGCAGCCAAGAGGGGGGTCAGCCCCAGCATTTT.

This sequence joins TRBV7-2 and TRBJ2-5; a possible D gene is TRBD2 (5 bases). Germline lookup yields CDR1 SGHTA and CDR2 FQGNSA. The CDR3 loop spans 15 amino acids. The germline V and J ends were trimmed by 5 bases and 5 bases, with 18 bases remaining between them. CDR3 loop: CASSPLVEGGETQYF. CDR3 bases: TGTGCCAGCAGCCCCTTGGTTGAGGGTGGGGAGACCCAGTACTTC.

The gene calls are TRBV24-1 and TRBJ2-5; perhaps TRBD1 as D (5 bases). The germline gives CDR1 KGHDR, CDR2 SFDVKD. The CDR3 covers 14 residues. Trimming stripped 4 bases from V and 1 base from J, with 9 bases between. In DNA form, the CDR3 reads TGTGCCACCAGTGACACTGACAGCCAAGAGACCCAGTACTTC. This gives the protein CATSDTDSQETQYF.

This chain links TRBV5-1 with TRBJ1-4, with 9 bases aligning to TRBD1. CDR1 is SGHRS and CDR2 is YFSETQ in the germline V gene. V shed 0 bases, J shed 6 bases, and the junction held 12 bases outside the gene matches. This CDR3 has 18 residues. The CDR3 region is CASSLAPVRDRAYEKLFF. The CDR3 DNA sequence: TGCGCCAGCAGCTTGGCCCCCGTTAGGGACAGGGCTTATGAAAAACTGTTTTTT.

The chain couples TRBV5-4 to TRBJ1-2, with TRBD1 matching over 8 bases. In germline, CDR1 is SGHNT, CDR2 YYREEE (reference sequence). J gave up 6 bases and V 0 bases, and 10 bases lay outside the gene matches. The CDR3 has 16 residues. This chain's CDR3 is CASSLARAGGPHGYTF. The CDR3 nucleotides read TGTGCCAGCAGCTTGGCTCGGGCAGGGGGCCCCCATGGCTACACCTTC.

This chain uses TRBV7-2 with TRBJ2-1; a possible D gene is TRBD2 (6 bases). The germline V and J ends were trimmed by 10 bases and 5 bases, with 18 bases remaining between them. From germline, CDR1 is SGHTA and CDR2 FQGNSA. This CDR3 region has 14 residues. The CDR3 here is CATARGTGHNEQFF. DNA for the CDR3: TGTGCCACCGCCCGCGGGACGGGGCACAATGAGCAGTTCTTC.

V gene TRBV5-1 combines with J gene TRBJ1-2; 12 positions agree with TRBD1. CDR3 length equals 16 residues. Germline assignment: CDR1 SGHRS and CDR2 YFSETQ. With V trimmed by 3 bases and J by 8 bases, 11 bases remained unmatched. CDR3 loop: CASSWGTGGATRGYTF. The CDR3 region has the DNA TGCGCCAGCAGCTGGGGGACAGGGGGCGCTACTAGAGGCTACACCTTC.

A single count supports this clone. The chain recombines TRBV30 with TRBJ2-5, with 7 bases that match TRBD2. With 1 base clipped from V and 9 bases from J, the junction kept 5 bases outside the gene matches. The germline V gene encodes CDR1 GTSNPN and CDR2 SVGIG (reference sequence). The CDR3 extends over 12 amino acids. CDR3 sequence: CAWSGEGRAQYF. In DNA form, the CDR3 reads TGTGCCTGGAGTGGGGAGGGAAGGGCCCAGTACTTC.

This chain uses TRBV4-2 with TRBJ1-2; tentatively, D is TRBD1 (5 bases). Germline assignment: CDR1 LGHNA and CDR2 YNFKEQ. The CDR3 is made up of 15 amino acids. The V end lost 1 base, the J end lost 7 bases, and 16 bases lay between the germline ends. CDR3 region: CASSQANGDRGGYTF. Here the CDR3 DNA reads TGTGCCAGCAGCCAAGCTAACGGCGACAGAGGTGGCTACACCTTC.

The chain recombines TRBV7-6 with TRBJ1-1; D is perhaps TRBD1 (6 bases). CDR1 is SGHVS, CDR2 FNYEAQ, per germline. The ends were cut back, 4 bases at V and 3 bases at J, with 9 bases in the middle. This CDR3 has 13 residues. This CDR3 is CASSSRQDTEAFF. As DNA, the CDR3 is TGTGCCAGCAGCTCCCGACAGGACACTGAAGCTTTCTTT.

V usage is TRBV5-6 and J usage is TRBJ1-6; a possible D gene is TRBD1 (5 bases). V shed 5 bases and J shed 10 bases, with 13 bases lying between them. Germline V gene lookup returns CDR1 SGHDT and CDR2 YYEEEE. The CDR3 covers 13 residues. CDR3 protein: CASSNWGGSPLHF. The CDR3 nucleotides are TGTGCCAGCAGTAACTGGGGGGGATCACCCCTCCACTTT.

V usage is TRBV7-2 and J usage is TRBJ1-6; D unclear. The V end was cut by 3 bases, the J end by 0 bases, with 15 bases between. The length of the CDR3 is 18 residues. The germline V gene encodes CDR1 SGHTA and CDR2 FQGNSA. Here the CDR3 DNA reads TGTGCCAGCAGCTTCGGGTGGAGGGCTAGCTCCTATAATTCACCCCTCCACTTT. The encoded protein is CASSFGWRASSYNSPLHF.

V and J are TRBV18 and TRBJ2-3; TRBD1 agrees at 9 bases. CDR1 and CDR2 (germline): KGHSH, LQKENI. The CDR3 loop spans 16 amino acids. J gave up 1 base and V 2 bases, and 4 bases lay outside the gene matches. For the CDR3, the DNA is TGTGCCAGCTCACCAACCGGGACAGGGCGCACAGATACGCAGTATTTT. Its translation is CASSPTGTGRTDTQYF.

V and J are TRBV6-6 and TRBJ1-2, with TRBD1 identical over 7 bases. CDR1 is MNHNY, CDR2 SVGAGI, per germline (reference sequence). This CDR3 has 15 amino acids. The V gene end was trimmed by 0 bases and the J gene end by 11 bases; junction bases not matched to a gene: 12. CDR3 protein: CASSYSARQGGSYTF. The CDR3 nucleotides are TGTGCCAGCAGTTACTCGGCTAGGCAGGGGGGATCTTACACCTTC.